The sample holds a few counts of the clone carrying this T cell receptor (beta chain). The record originates from a study of T cells in Graves' hyperthyroidism and ophthalmopathy. TCR beta CDR3 regions were amplified from RNA. TCR CDR3 underwent first-round RT-PCR with the HTBI primer set. MiXCR, applied by TCRdb to the multiplex PCR reads, yields one record per CDR3 protein. Found here are more than 500,000 distinct CDR3 sequences, 15% to 20% of them singletons; the top ten hold around 3.9%. Thyroid ultrasound and orbital computed tomography, with clinical symptoms and serum thyroxine and TRAb, informed diagnoses. PBMCs came from about 10 ml fresh peripheral blood. The specimen was blood. The clonotype comes from a woman in her twenties or thirties with Graves' hyperthyroidism.

The DNA for the CDR3 is TGTGCCAGCAGCCTCCGACAGTATCAGCCCCAGCATTTT. Translating it yields CASSLRQYQPQHF. The V and J genes are TRBV12-3 or TRBV12-4 and TRBJ1-5, with D maybe TRBD1 (5 bases). This CDR3 contains 13 residues. V was cut by 6 bases and J by 5 bases, with 11 bases left in between.